A single sample gave rise to the 22 T cell receptor beta chains below, sequenced in a study of T cell repertoires in cytomegalovirus infection. MiXCR was run by TCRdb on the reads, yielding one entry per CDR3 protein. The sample has 290,000 or so distinct CDR3 sequences; roughly a tenth are singletons. The sample was PBMCs. All receptors derive from a human donor in good health (CMV status not recorded). Some clones in this sample may be carry-over from other donors' samples.

This chain joins TRBV2 and TRBJ2-2, with D unresolved. The V end lost 8 bases, the J end lost 7 bases, and 11 bases lay between the germline ends. Germline V gene sequence: CDR1 SNHLY, CDR2 FYNNEI. The CDR3 is 12 residues long. CDR3 in amino acids: CASGFEVGELFF. The CDR3 bases are TGTGCCAGCGGTTTCGAAGTCGGGGAGCTGTTTTTT.

This clonotype was observed many times. J is TRBJ2-1 and V is TRBV6-5; D could derive from TRBD1 or TRBD2 (5 bases each). Trimming shortened V by 2 bases and J by 0 bases, and 11 bases separated the two germline ends. Germline CDR1 MNHEY, CDR2 SVGAGI. The CDR3 loop spans 16 amino acids. The CDR3 DNA follows: TGTGCCAGCAGTTACGGGGGACCAGGCTCCTACAATGAGCAGTTCTTC. This translates into CASSYGGPGSYNEQFF.

The chain is built from TRBV2 and TRBJ2-1; the D gene is possibly TRBD2 (6 bases). The germline CDR1 and CDR2 sequences are SNHLY and FYNNEI. With 3 bases removed from V and 9 bases from J, the gap between germline ends came to 9 bases. The CDR3 covers 12 residues. The CDR3, as DNA: TGTGCCAGCAGTGACGGGGACTCTGAGCAGTTCTTC. Amino acids: CASSDGDSEQFF.

This clonotype was found many times. The chain carries TRBV4-1 and TRBJ1-5; a weak D match, TRBD1 (6 bases). Germline CDR1 reads MGHRA; CDR2 reads YSYEKL. This CDR3 region has 14 residues. Trimming pared 2 bases from V and 4 bases from J, leaving 9 bases between. The CDR3 DNA follows: TGCGCCAGCAGCCAATCCACAGGGAATCAGCCCCAGCATTTT. Its translation is CASSQSTGNQPQHF.

This clonotype came up many times. This chain uses TRBV5-1 with TRBJ1-6; no reliable D call. CDR3 size: 16 residues. V was pared by 0 bases and J by 3 bases, with 10 bases between. Germline V gene data show CDR1 as SGHRS and CDR2 as YFSETQ. The CDR3 sequence is CASSLGGDGYNSPLHF. DNA of the CDR3: TGCGCCAGCAGCTTGGGAGGTGACGGCTATAATTCACCCCTCCACTTT. Complete variable domain (other parts from reference TRBV5-1 and TRBJ1-6): KAGVTQTPRYLIKTRGQQVTLSCSPISGHRSVSWYQQTPGQGLQFLFEYFSETQRNKGNFPGRFSGRQFSNSRSEMNVSTLELGDSALYLCASSLGGDGYNSPLHFGNGTRLTVT.

This clonotype was recorded at least ten times. The chain combines TRBV28 with TRBJ2-5; maybe TRBD2 (5 bases). V gave up 4 bases and J gave up 4 bases, with 19 bases separating them. CDR3 length equals 16 residues. From germline, CDR1 is MDHEN and CDR2 SYDVKM. The CDR3 nucleotides read TGTGCCAGCAGTTCCTCGACGGTAGAGGGTCGAGAGACCCAGTACTTC. As protein: CASSSSTVEGRETQYF.

The CDR3, as DNA: TGTGCCAGCAGTTATCGGGGGCGGTACGACACCGGGGAGCTGTTTTTT. This codes for CASSYRGRYDTGELFF. The chain carries TRBV6-9 and TRBJ2-2; tentatively, D is TRBD1 or TRBD2 (6 bases each). CDR3 length: 16 amino acids. Trimming pared 2 bases from V and 3 bases from J, leaving 13 bases between. Germline CDR1 reads MNHGY; CDR2 reads SVAAGI.

J is TRBJ2-3 and V is TRBV9; TRBD2 matches 7 bases. This CDR3 is 15 amino acids long. Germline loops: CDR1 SGDLS, CDR2 YYNGEE. The V and J ends lost 1 base and 1 base, in that order; junction bases with no gene match: 3. The CDR3 region has the DNA TGTGCCAGCAGCGTATTTGCGGGGGGCACAGATACGCAGTATTTT. The encoded protein is CASSVFAGGTDTQYF.

This clonotype was counted at least ten times. The chain is built from TRBV27 and TRBJ2-6; 7 positions agree with TRBD1. This CDR3 comprises 15 residues. V was clipped by 5 bases and J by 2 bases; unmatched bases: 3. Germline CDR1 MNHEY, CDR2 SMNVEV (reference sequence). The CDR3 sequence is CASSRDRAGANVLTF. The CDR3 region has the DNA TGTGCCAGCAGTAGAGACAGGGCTGGGGCCAACGTCCTGACTTTC. The complete variable domain, with remaining parts taken from reference TRBV27 and TRBJ2-6, reads EAQVTQNPRYLITVTGKKLTVTCSQNMNHEYMSWYRQDPGLGLRQIYYSMNVEVTDKGDVPEGYKVSRKEKRNFPLILESPSPNQTSLYFCASSRDRAGANVLTFGAGSRLTVL.

This clonotype was seen a single time. V gene TRBV5-1 combines with J gene TRBJ1-6, with D unresolved. Germline V gene lookup returns CDR1 SGHRS and CDR2 YFSETQ. This CDR3 spans 13 amino acids. Trimming stripped 3 bases from V and 10 bases from J, with 11 bases between. This CDR3 is CASSSSDESPLHF. In DNA, the CDR3 is TGCGCCAGCAGCTCCTCCGACGAATCACCCCTCCACTTT.

This clonotype showed up many times. The rearrangement joins TRBV7-6 to TRBJ1-1, with 7 nucleotides matching TRBD1. Trimming cost V 11 bases and J 1 base; bases outside gene matches: 4. The CDR3 consists of 12 residues. Germline-derived CDR1 and CDR2 are SGHVS and FNYEAQ. The CDR3 DNA is TGTGCCGGGGGACAGCGGAACACTGAAGCTTTCTTT. Translation: CAGGQRNTEAFF.

This clonotype has ten or more counts. CDR3 in amino acids: CASSPGTSGANEQYF. DNA of the CDR3: TGTGCCAGCAGCCCTGGGACTAGCGGGGCCAACGAGCAGTACTTC. The V gene is TRBV5-6, the J gene TRBJ2-7, with TRBD2 matching over 13 bases. The V gene end was trimmed by 4 bases and the J gene end by 5 bases; junction bases not matched to a gene: 6. The germline CDR1 and CDR2 sequences are SGHDT and YYEEEE. This CDR3 comprises 15 residues.

In this sample, this clonotype turned up a few times. The chain combines TRBV20-1 with TRBJ2-1; 7 bases match TRBD2. The germline CDR1 and CDR2 sequences are DFQATT and SNEGSKA (reference sequence). V lost 0 bases and J lost 4; bases outside the gene matches: 9. The CDR3 has 16 amino acids. CDR3 amino acids: CSAREREGSVYNEQFF. The CDR3, as DNA: TGCAGTGCTAGAGAGAGGGAGGGTAGCGTGTACAATGAGCAGTTCTTC.

This clonotype appeared many times. The genes are TRBV7-8 and TRBJ2-1, with TRBD2 matching over 8 bases. With 4 bases clipped from V and 8 bases from J, the junction kept 13 bases outside the gene matches. The CDR3 loop spans 16 amino acids. In germline, CDR1 is SGHVS, CDR2 FQNEAQ. Here the CDR3 reads CASSSLFLAGSDEQFF. The CDR3 nucleotides are TGTGCCAGCAGCTCCCTCTTCTTAGCGGGGAGCGATGAGCAGTTCTTC. The whole variable domain, remainder taken from reference TRBV7-8 and TRBJ2-1, is GAGVSQSPRYKVAKRGQDVALRCDPISGHVSLFWYQQALGQGPEFLTYFQNEAQLDKSGLPSDRFFAERPEGSVSTLKIQRTQQEDSAVYLCASSSLFLAGSDEQFFGPGTRLTVL.

This clonotype appeared a few times. The chain employs TRBV16 and TRBJ1-1, with D tentatively TRBD1 (5 bases). The CDR3 is 13 amino acids. V was cut by 2 bases and J by 6 bases, with 10 bases left in between. The germline CDR1 and CDR2 sequences are KGHSY and FQNENV. The CDR3 region is CASSQIAGAEAFF. The DNA of the CDR3 is TGTGCCAGCAGCCAAATAGCGGGGGCTGAAGCTTTCTTT.

The table lists this clonotype with a few counts. The chain recombines TRBV27 with TRBJ2-3; D tentatively fits TRBD1 or TRBD2 (5 bases each). V was trimmed by 0 bases and J by 6 bases, leaving 19 bases between them. The CDR3 extends over 17 amino acids. Germline values: CDR1 MNHEY, CDR2 SMNVEV (reference sequence). CDR3 amino acids: CASSLSIPRGWEDTQYF. The CDR3 region has the DNA TGTGCCAGCAGTTTATCCATACCGAGGGGCTGGGAGGATACGCAGTATTTT.

This clonotype was recorded many times. CDR3 protein: CSAGREEGGSSPLHF. The CDR3 region has the DNA TGCAGTGCCGGCCGGGAGGAGGGGGGAAGTTCACCCCTCCACTTT. V and J are TRBV20-1 and TRBJ1-6; possibly TRBD1 for D (6 bases). Germline CDR1 is DFQATT and CDR2 is SNEGSKA (reference sequence). V was trimmed by 6 bases and J by 9 bases, leaving 21 bases between them. The length of the CDR3 is 15 residues.

This clonotype occurred many times. This chain uses TRBV6-1 with TRBJ2-7; 9 bases fit TRBD1. V shed 8 bases and J 3 bases; nucleotides not matched to a gene: 5. Germline assignment: CDR1 MNHNS and CDR2 SASEGT. This CDR3 has 13 residues. The CDR3 sequence is CASGGQGLYEQYF. Here the CDR3 DNA reads TGTGCCAGCGGGGGACAGGGCCTCTACGAGCAGTACTTC.

This clonotype was seen repeatedly, ten times or more. V gene TRBV7-8 combines with J gene TRBJ2-6; D gene uncertain. Between the trimmed V and J ends, which lost 10 bases and 4 bases, there was a span of 14 bases. CDR1 is SGHVS and CDR2 is FQNEAQ in the germline V gene. The CDR3 runs to 14 residues. CDR3 DNA: TGTGCCACCCCCTTTTTACGCGGGGCCAACGTCCTGACTTTC. Translating gives CATPFLRGANVLTF.

This clonotype occurred once. This chain joins TRBV6-2 or TRBV6-3 and TRBJ1-1, with 8 bases identical to TRBD1. CDR1 MNHEY and CDR2 SVGEGT come from the germline V gene. The trim removed 3 bases at V and 8 bases at J, leaving 17 bases unmatched. The CDR3 sequence is 17 residues long. The CDR3 region has the DNA TGTGCCAGCAGTTATGGCCCCGAGGAAGCCCGGGACAGGGAAGCTTTCTTT. Protein: CASSYGPEEARDREAFF.

The V call is TRBV28, the J call TRBJ1-4; TRBD1 agrees at 7 bases. The germline gives CDR1 MDHEN, CDR2 SYDVKM. V was clipped by 5 bases and J by 15 bases; unmatched bases: 9. This CDR3 region has 12 residues. CDR3 nucleotides: TGTGCCAGCAGTCCAATGACAGGGTTAATGTTTTTT. Its translation is CASSPMTGLMFF.

This clonotype was counted many times. The CDR3 region is CASSTTGLNQPQHF. Written as DNA, the CDR3 is TGTGCCAGCAGTACCACAGGATTAAATCAGCCCCAGCATTTT. V gene TRBV25-1 combines with J gene TRBJ1-5; perhaps TRBD1 as D (5 bases). Between the trimmed V and J ends, which lost 5 bases and 4 bases, there was a span of 12 bases. Germline CDR1 and CDR2: MGHDK and SYGVNS. The CDR3 has 14 residues.